The rows below give T cell receptor beta chains drawn from one sample of a study of control samples from healthy donors and cancer patients. Method: immunoSEQ multiplex PCR; TCRdb's copy keeps in-frame clones and lacks some. This table has tens of thousands of clones, roughly nine tenths appearing once. Sequenced sample: blood. The receptors stem from a woman aged 18-30 years in good health. The CDR3 runs from the conserved cysteine through the conserved F or W. The D gene is left open where the match is weak. For some rows the clone size is stated as once, few or many, or as a class when expanded; others skip it.

>TRBD1|TRBV4-1|TRBJ2-1|.|16
CASSRDGQGLRNEQFF
TGCGCCAGCAGCCGAGACGGACAGGGTTTACGGAATGAGCAGTTCTTC
>.|TRBV3-1/TRBV3-2|TRBJ1-6|.|17
CASSQETASSYNSPLHF
TGTGCCAGCAGCCAAGAAACGGCAAGCTCCTATAATTCACCCCTCCACTTT
>.|TRBV7-9|TRBJ1-2|once|12
CASSLGQGGYTF
TGTGCCAGCAGCTTAGGGCAGGGGGGCTACACCTTC
>.|TRBV12-3/TRBV12-4|TRBJ1-6|.|13
CASTTISNSPLHF
TGTGCCAGCACGACTATCTCGAATTCACCCCTCCACTTT
>.|TRBV21-1|TRBJ1-2|.|13
CASSRPGRDGYTF
TGTGCCAGCAGCCGCCCGGGGAGGGATGGCTACACCTTC
>.|TRBV19|TRBJ1-1|.|13
CASKEVGSTEAFF
TGTGCCAGTAAAGAGGTGGGGAGCACTGAAGCTTTCTTT
>.|TRBV7-7|TRBJ2-1|once|13
CASSLGRLNEQFF
TGTGCCAGCAGTTTGGGGCGGCTCAATGAGCAGTTCTTC
>.|TRBV7-9|TRBJ1-3|.|17
CASSFPAGWKDGNTIYF
TGTGCCAGCAGCTTCCCCGCAGGGTGGAAGGATGGAAACACCATATATTTT
>TRBD1|TRBV29-1|TRBJ1-3|.|14
CSVATGGSGNTIYF
TGCAGCGTGGCCACAGGGGGCTCTGGAAACACCATATATTTT
>.|TRBV12-5|TRBJ1-6|.|17
CASGWTASSSYNSPLHF
TGTGCTAGTGGCTGGACAGCCTCGAGCTCCTATAATTCACCCCTCCACTTT
>TRBD2|TRBV10-1|TRBJ2-2|few|15
CASSVSGLGAGELFF
TGCGCCAGCAGTGTCTCGGGACTAGGCGCCGGGGAGCTGTTTTTT
>.|TRBV13|TRBJ1-5|.|15
CASSRVVRVGQPQHF
TGTGCCAGCAGCCGGGTCGTGAGGGTCGGCCAGCCCCAGCATTTT
>.|TRBV29-1|TRBJ2-1|.|11
CSVGAGNEQFF
TGCAGCGTTGGGGCGGGCAATGAGCAGTTCTTC
>.|TRBV5-1|TRBJ2-7|.|15
CASSLTSDRGYEQYF
TGCGCCAGCAGCTTAACTTCGGACAGAGGTTACGAGCAGTACTTC
>.|TRBV7-9|TRBJ1-4|.|12
CASSFNSEKLFF
TGTGCCAGCAGCTTTAATTCAGAAAAACTGTTTTTT
>TRBD2|TRBV4-2|TRBJ2-1|.|16
CASSQDSSGGRDEQFF
TGTGCCAGCAGCCAAGATTCGAGCGGGGGGCGTGATGAGCAGTTCTTC
>.|TRBV2|TRBJ2-2|.|13
CASSTGPTGELFF
TGTGCCAGCAGCACAGGGCCCACCGGGGAGCTGTTTTTT
>TRBD1|TRBV19|TRBJ1-1|.|15
CASRVTGQGLTEAFF
TGTGCCAGTAGGGTTACGGGACAGGGGCTTACTGAAGCTTTCTTT
>.|TRBV19|TRBJ1-2|.|14
CASSIPGGSGGYTF
TGTGCCAGTAGTATCCCCGGGGGCAGCGGTGGCTACACCTTC
>.|TRBV25-1|TRBJ1-2|.|14
CASSESYREYGYTF
TGTGCCAGCAGTGAATCGTACAGGGAATATGGCTACACCTTC
>.|TRBV3-1/TRBV3-2|TRBJ1-6|.|16
CASSQDPGVYNSPLHF
TGTGCCAGCAGCCAAGACCCTGGTGTATATAATTCACCCCTCCACTTT
>.|TRBV19|TRBJ1-2|.|16
CASSTAASTGLYGYTF
TGTGCCAGTAGTACCGCAGCATCGACAGGCCTCTATGGCTACACCTTC
>.|TRBV6-5|TRBJ2-1|.|14
CATAIYDRYNEQFF
TGTGCCACCGCGATTTATGACAGGTACAATGAGCAGTTCTTC
>.|TRBV13|TRBJ1-2|.|14
CASSLGSDRRGYTF
TGTGCCAGCAGCTTAGGGTCGGATCGTCGAGGCTACACCTTC
>.|TRBV7-2|TRBJ1-1|.|15
CASSLGGTANTEAFF
TGTGCCAGCAGCTTAGGGGGGACGGCGAACACTGAAGCTTTCTTT
>.|TRBV2|TRBJ2-5|.|14
CASRWKAESETQYF
TGTGCCAGCAGATGGAAGGCCGAATCTGAGACCCAGTACTTC
>TRBD1|TRBV19|TRBJ2-7|.|16
CASNKRDRREPYEQYF
TGTGCCAGTAATAAAAGGGACAGGAGGGAACCATACGAGCAGTACTTC
>TRBD1|TRBV29-1|TRBJ2-1|.|15
CSVARTDRGLGEQFF
TGCAGCGTCGCCCGGACGGACAGGGGGCTAGGTGAGCAGTTCTTC
>TRBD2|TRBV19|TRBJ2-1|.|15
CASSRTSGGYNEQFF
TGTGCCAGTAGTCGGACTAGCGGGGGTTACAATGAGCAGTTCTTC
>.|TRBV9|TRBJ2-3|.|14
CASSAFGVPDTQYF
TGTGCCAGCAGCGCGTTTGGCGTTCCAGATACGCAGTATTTT
>.|TRBV7-8|TRBJ1-1|.|14
CASYRGGENTEAFF
TGTGCCAGCTACAGAGGAGGGGAGAACACTGAAGCTTTCTTT
>.|TRBV5-6|TRBJ1-2|.|13
CASSQGVTYGYTF
TGTGCCAGCAGCCAAGGGGTAACCTATGGCTACACCTTC
>TRBD1|TRBV5-1|TRBJ2-2|.|15
CASTRDRANTGELFF
TGCGCCAGCACGCGGGACAGGGCGAACACCGGGGAGCTGTTTTTT